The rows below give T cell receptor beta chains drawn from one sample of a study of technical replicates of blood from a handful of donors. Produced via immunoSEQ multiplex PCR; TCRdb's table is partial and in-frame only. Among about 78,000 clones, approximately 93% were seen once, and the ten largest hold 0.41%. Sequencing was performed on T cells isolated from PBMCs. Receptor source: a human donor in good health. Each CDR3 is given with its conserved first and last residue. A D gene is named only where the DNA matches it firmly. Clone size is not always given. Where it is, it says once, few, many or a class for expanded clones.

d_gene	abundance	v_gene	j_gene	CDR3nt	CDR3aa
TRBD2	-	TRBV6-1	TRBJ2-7	TGTGCCAGCTCAAGAGGGAGGGCACCCTACGAGCAGTACTTC	CASSRGRAPYEQYF
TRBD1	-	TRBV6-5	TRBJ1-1	TGTGCCAGCAGTCTGGGACAGGGGAGGACTGAAGCTTTCTTT	CASSLGQGRTEAFF
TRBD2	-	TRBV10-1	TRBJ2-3	TGCGCCAGCAGTGAGAGGGGCAGCGGGAGAAGACATTTGCAGTATTTT	CASSERGSGRRHLQYF
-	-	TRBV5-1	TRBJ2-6	TGCGCCAGCAGCTTGAGTGTTTCCTTACTCGGCTCTGGGGCCAACGTCCTGACTTTC	CASSLSVSLLGSGANVLTF
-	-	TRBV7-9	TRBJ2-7	TGTGCCAGCAGCTTAGGCCCCTACGTCTACGAGCAGTACTTC	CASSLGPYVYEQYF
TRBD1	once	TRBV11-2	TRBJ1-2	TGTGCCAGCAGTACAGGGGTCACTAACTATGGCTACACCTTC	CASSTGVTNYGYTF
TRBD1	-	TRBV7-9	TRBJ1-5	TGTGCCAGCAGCTCAGGGACAGCCACCAATCAGCCCCAGCATTTT	CASSSGTATNQPQHF
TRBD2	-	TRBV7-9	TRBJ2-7	TGTGCCAGCAGCTTAGTCGGGGGGACTAGCGGGAGCTACGAGCAGTACTTC	CASSLVGGTSGSYEQYF
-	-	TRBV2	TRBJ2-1	TGTGCCAGCAGTGAGGGCGGAGGGATGGGCAATGAGCAGTTCTTC	CASSEGGGMGNEQFF
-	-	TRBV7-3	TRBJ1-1	TGTGCCAGCAGCTTCAATTTTATCGGGACTATGAACACTGAAGCTTTCTTT	CASSFNFIGTMNTEAFF
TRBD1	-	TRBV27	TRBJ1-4	TGTGCCAGCAGTCCGGACAGGGGACTAAGAGGAAAACTGTTTTTT	CASSPDRGLRGKLFF
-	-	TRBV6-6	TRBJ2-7	TGTGCCAGCAGGTCGCTAACAGGGAACGAGCAGTACTTC	CASRSLTGNEQYF
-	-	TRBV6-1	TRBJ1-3	TGTGCCAGCAGAGAGGGGGGGAATGGAAACACCATATATTTT	CASREGGNGNTIYF
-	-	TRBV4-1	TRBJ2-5	TGCGCCAGCAGCCAAGCCCCCTATGAAGAGACCCAGTACTTC	CASSQAPYEETQYF
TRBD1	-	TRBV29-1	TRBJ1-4	TGCAGCGTTAGACAGGGGGCCCGGGAAAAACTGTTTTTT	CSVRQGAREKLFF
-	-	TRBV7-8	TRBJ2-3	TGTGCCAGCAGCTTAAGTGCGGATACGCAGTATTTT	CASSLSADTQYF
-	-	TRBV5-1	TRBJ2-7	TGCGCCAGCAGCTTGGGGGCACCTTACGAGCAGTACTTC	CASSLGAPYEQYF
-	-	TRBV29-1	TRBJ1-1	TGCAGCCCGGCGGCAGCAATGAACACTGAAGCTTTCTTT	CSPAAAMNTEAFF
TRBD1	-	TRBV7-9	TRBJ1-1	TGTGCCAGCAGCTTCCAGGACAGGGACGCTGAAGCTTTCTTT	CASSFQDRDAEAFF
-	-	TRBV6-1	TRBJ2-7	TGTGCCAGCAGTGACAACTACGAGCAGTACTTC	CASSDNYEQYF
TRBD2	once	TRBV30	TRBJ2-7	TGTGCCTGGAGGGGACTAGGCCGCTACGAGCAGTACTTC	CAWRGLGRYEQYF
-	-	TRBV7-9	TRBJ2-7	TGTGCCAGCAGGGGTAAACCCGGGACACCCTCCATAGAGCAGTACTTC	CASRGKPGTPSIEQYF
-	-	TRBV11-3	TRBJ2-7	TGTGCCAGCAGCTTAGGAGTTTATATCCTCGAGCAGTACTTC	CASSLGVYILEQYF
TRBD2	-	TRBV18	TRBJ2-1	TGTGCCAGCTCACCAGGGACTAGCGGGAGTGGTGAGCAGTTCTTC	CASSPGTSGSGEQFF
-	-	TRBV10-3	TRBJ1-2	TGTGCCATCAGTTCAAAGGGGATGGATGGCTACACCTTC	CAISSKGMDGYTF